A selection of T cell receptor beta chains follows, all from one sample in a study of cytomegalovirus exposure and HLA in healthy donors. Clones were read by immunoSEQ multiplex PCR, and TCRdb kept only the in-frame ones, dropping some. The sample lists about 140,000 clones, approximately 80% occurring once. Sequenced input: PBMCs. The receptors derive from a woman under 30 in good health and CMV-seropositive. Both conserved end residues are part of each CDR3. Fields, in order: clone size, V gene, J gene, D gene, CDR3 protein, CDR3 DNA. A D gene is named only where the DNA matches it firmly. A row's size may be missing; if present it is once, few, many or a size class.

clone size: .
V gene: TRBV27
J gene: TRBJ1-2
D gene: TRBD1
CDR3 protein: CASSSQGVGGYTF
CDR3 DNA: TGTGCCAGCAGTTCGCAGGGGGTGGGGGGCTACACCTTC

clone size: .
V gene: TRBV4-1
J gene: TRBJ2-1
D gene: .
CDR3 protein: CASSSGTYTSYNEQFF
CDR3 DNA: TGCGCCAGCAGCTCCGGGACTTACACCTCCTACAATGAGCAGTTCTTC

clone size: few
V gene: TRBV5-1
J gene: TRBJ2-7
D gene: .
CDR3 protein: CASSGIRGYEQYF
CDR3 DNA: TGCGCCAGCAGCGGGATAAGGGGCTACGAGCAGTACTTC

clone size: .
V gene: TRBV18
J gene: TRBJ1-1
D gene: .
CDR3 protein: CASSPLSPGWNTEAFF
CDR3 DNA: TGTGCCAGCTCACCACTGAGCCCAGGGTGGAACACTGAAGCTTTCTTT

clone size: .
V gene: TRBV6-1
J gene: TRBJ1-2
D gene: .
CDR3 protein: CASILQRDYGYTF
CDR3 DNA: TGTGCCAGCATTTTACAGAGGGACTATGGCTACACCTTC

clone size: .
V gene: TRBV6-1
J gene: TRBJ2-1
D gene: .
CDR3 protein: CASSEQALYSYNEQFF
CDR3 DNA: TGTGCCAGCAGTGAACAGGCGTTATACTCCTACAATGAGCAGTTCTTC

clone size: .
V gene: TRBV28
J gene: TRBJ2-5
D gene: TRBD2
CDR3 protein: CASSPDGLGEETQYF
CDR3 DNA: TGTGCCAGCAGCCCAGACGGACTAGGAGAAGAGACCCAGTACTTC

clone size: .
V gene: TRBV5-1
J gene: TRBJ1-1
D gene: TRBD1
CDR3 protein: CASSSGQGATNTEAFF
CDR3 DNA: TGCGCCAGCAGCTCAGGACAGGGGGCAACGAACACTGAAGCTTTCTTT

clone size: .
V gene: TRBV4-3
J gene: TRBJ2-5
D gene: .
CDR3 protein: CASSQDLVSDAETQYF
CDR3 DNA: TGCGCCAGCAGCCAAGATCTAGTCTCGGATGCGGAGACCCAGTACTTC

clone size: .
V gene: TRBV11-3
J gene: TRBJ1-1
D gene: TRBD1
CDR3 protein: CASSFQGTDTEAFF
CDR3 DNA: TGTGCCAGCAGCTTCCAGGGGACAGACACTGAAGCTTTCTTT

clone size: few
V gene: TRBV7-2
J gene: TRBJ1-2
D gene: .
CDR3 protein: CASSLLPTDNYGYTF
CDR3 DNA: TGTGCCAGCAGCTTACTCCCGACAGACAACTATGGCTACACCTTC

clone size: .
V gene: TRBV5-1
J gene: TRBJ2-7
D gene: TRBD2
CDR3 protein: CASSLGLGGPYEQYF
CDR3 DNA: TGCGCCAGCAGCTTGGGGCTGGGAGGGCCCTACGAGCAGTACTTC

clone size: .
V gene: TRBV5-6
J gene: TRBJ2-7
D gene: TRBD2
CDR3 protein: CASSLAGGSYEQYF
CDR3 DNA: TGTGCCAGCAGTTTAGCGGGGGGATCCTACGAGCAGTACTTC

clone size: .
V gene: TRBV11-3
J gene: TRBJ2-3
D gene: TRBD2
CDR3 protein: CASSAEGRGTDTQYF
CDR3 DNA: TGTGCCAGCAGCGCCGAGGGGAGGGGCACAGATACGCAGTATTTT

clone size: .
V gene: TRBV5-1
J gene: TRBJ2-6
D gene: .
CDR3 protein: CASSLAGGSGANVLTF
CDR3 DNA: TGCGCCAGCAGCTTGGCCGGAGGGTCTGGGGCCAACGTCCTGACTTTC

clone size: .
V gene: TRBV6-6
J gene: TRBJ1-2
D gene: TRBD1
CDR3 protein: CAGGGTGGYGYTF
CDR3 DNA: TGTGCCGGAGGAGGGACAGGGGGCTATGGCTACACCTTC

clone size: .
V gene: TRBV18
J gene: TRBJ2-7
D gene: .
CDR3 protein: CASSPPIRGGEQYF
CDR3 DNA: TGTGCCAGCTCACCACCGATCAGGGGCGGCGAGCAGTACTTC

clone size: .
V gene: TRBV11-2
J gene: TRBJ2-5
D gene: TRBD2
CDR3 protein: CASSLLDGRAETQYF
CDR3 DNA: TGTGCCAGCAGCTTGTTGGATGGGAGGGCTGAGACCCAGTACTTC

clone size: .
V gene: TRBV5-1
J gene: TRBJ2-2
D gene: .
CDR3 protein: CASSLGQGFTGELFF
CDR3 DNA: TGCGCCAGCAGCTTGGGCCAGGGCTTCACCGGGGAGCTGTTTTTT

clone size: .
V gene: TRBV18
J gene: TRBJ1-4
D gene: .
CDR3 protein: CASSWDFNEKLFF
CDR3 DNA: TGTGCCAGCTCCTGGGACTTTAATGAAAAACTGTTTTTT

clone size: .
V gene: TRBV15
J gene: TRBJ2-5
D gene: .
CDR3 protein: CATLSRGAEETQYF
CDR3 DNA: TGTGCCACCCTCAGCCGGGGGGCCGAGGAGACCCAGTACTTC

clone size: .
V gene: TRBV7-8
J gene: TRBJ1-6
D gene: TRBD1
CDR3 protein: CASSLALGQGSLRNSPLHF
CDR3 DNA: TGTGCCAGCAGCTTAGCGCTGGGACAGGGGAGTTTACGTAATTCACCCCTCCACTTT

clone size: .
V gene: TRBV27
J gene: TRBJ2-6
D gene: TRBD1
CDR3 protein: CASSFGQGGSGANVLTF
CDR3 DNA: TGTGCCAGCAGTTTTGGACAGGGGGGATCTGGGGCCAACGTCCTGACTTTC

clone size: .
V gene: TRBV4-1
J gene: TRBJ1-4
D gene: .
CDR3 protein: CASSRGGLTGWEKLFF
CDR3 DNA: TGCGCCAGCAGCCGGGGTGGGCTGACAGGATGGGAAAAACTGTTTTTT

clone size: few
V gene: TRBV6-1
J gene: TRBJ2-3
D gene: TRBD2
CDR3 protein: CASKSGGTTDTQYF
CDR3 DNA: TGTGCCAGCAAATCGGGGGGTACCACAGATACGCAGTATTTT

clone size: .
V gene: TRBV7-6
J gene: TRBJ1-1
D gene: .
CDR3 protein: CASSLSRNTEAFF
CDR3 DNA: TGTGCCAGCAGCTTATCCAGGAACACTGAAGCTTTCTTT

clone size: .
V gene: TRBV5-1
J gene: TRBJ1-1
D gene: .
CDR3 protein: CASSSTGQSPTEAFF
CDR3 DNA: TGCGCCAGCTCCTCAACCGGACAGAGCCCCACTGAAGCTTTCTTT

clone size: .
V gene: TRBV28
J gene: TRBJ1-1
D gene: .
CDR3 protein: CASSFWRNTEAFF
CDR3 DNA: TGTGCCAGCAGTTTTTGGAGGAACACTGAAGCTTTCTTT

clone size: once
V gene: TRBV29-1
J gene: TRBJ1-2
D gene: TRBD1
CDR3 protein: CSVEDRKSLPGQGHYGYTF
CDR3 DNA: TGCAGCGTTGAAGACCGAAAATCTTTACCGGGACAGGGCCACTATGGCTACACCTTC

clone size: few
V gene: TRBV28
J gene: TRBJ1-1
D gene: .
CDR3 protein: CASSLRPGNTEAFF
CDR3 DNA: TGTGCCAGCAGTTTGAGACCGGGGAACACTGAAGCTTTCTTT

clone size: .
V gene: TRBV4-1
J gene: TRBJ1-2
D gene: .
CDR3 protein: CASSQDRGNRGYTF
CDR3 DNA: TGCGCCAGCAGCCAAGACAGGGGAAATCGCGGCTACACCTTC

clone size: .
V gene: TRBV6-5
J gene: TRBJ1-2
D gene: .
CDR3 protein: CASGPPGYTF
CDR3 DNA: TGTGCCAGCGGCCCGCCCGGCTACACCTTC

clone size: .
V gene: TRBV9
J gene: TRBJ1-1
D gene: .
CDR3 protein: CASSGTDTEAFF
CDR3 DNA: TGTGCCAGCAGCGGGACTGACACTGAAGCTTTCTTT

clone size: .
V gene: TRBV29-1
J gene: TRBJ1-2
D gene: TRBD1
CDR3 protein: CSARTGGGGYTF
CDR3 DNA: TGCAGCGCAAGGACAGGGGGCGGCGGCTACACCTTC

clone size: .
V gene: TRBV6-1
J gene: TRBJ2-3
D gene: TRBD2
CDR3 protein: CASSEALGGTDTQYF
CDR3 DNA: TGTGCCAGCAGTGAAGCTCTGGGGGGGACAGATACGCAGTATTTT

clone size: .
V gene: TRBV6-1
J gene: TRBJ2-3
D gene: .
CDR3 protein: CASSVRGTDTQYF
CDR3 DNA: TGTGCCAGCAGTGTGCGAGGCACAGATACGCAGTATTTT

clone size: few
V gene: TRBV5-1
J gene: TRBJ1-1
D gene: TRBD1
CDR3 protein: CASSLGQGLNTEAFF
CDR3 DNA: TGCGCCAGCAGCTTAGGACAGGGCCTGAACACTGAAGCTTTCTTT

clone size: .
V gene: TRBV6-5
J gene: TRBJ2-7
D gene: TRBD2
CDR3 protein: CATSSGGNSYEQYF
CDR3 DNA: TGTGCCACCTCCTCGGGGGGAAACTCCTACGAGCAGTACTTC

clone size: .
V gene: TRBV19
J gene: TRBJ1-5
D gene: TRBD1
CDR3 protein: CASSIGQGAGQPQHF
CDR3 DNA: TGTGCCAGTAGTATCGGGCAGGGGGCAGGGCAGCCCCAGCATTTT

clone size: .
V gene: TRBV11-2
J gene: TRBJ1-1
D gene: .
CDR3 protein: CASSLEELMNTEAFF
CDR3 DNA: TGTGCCAGCAGCTTAGAGGAGCTCATGAACACTGAAGCTTTCTTT

clone size: .
V gene: TRBV6-5
J gene: TRBJ1-1
D gene: .
CDR3 protein: CASSYVGGAEAFF
CDR3 DNA: TGTGCCAGCAGTTACGTGGGAGGGGCTGAAGCTTTCTTT

clone size: .
V gene: TRBV5-1
J gene: TRBJ1-1
D gene: TRBD1
CDR3 protein: CASSHRTGDMGTEAFF
CDR3 DNA: TGCGCCAGCAGCCACCGGACAGGGGACATGGGCACTGAAGCTTTCTTT

clone size: .
V gene: TRBV7-9
J gene: TRBJ2-4
D gene: .
CDR3 protein: CASSPTGLAKNIQYF
CDR3 DNA: TGTGCCAGCAGTCCGACAGGACTAGCCAAAAACATTCAGTACTTC

clone size: .
V gene: TRBV12-2
J gene: TRBJ2-7
D gene: .
CDR3 protein: CASRPRQGRYEQYF
CDR3 DNA: TGTGCAAGTCGCCCCAGACAGGGTCGCTACGAGCAGTACTTC

clone size: once
V gene: TRBV27
J gene: TRBJ1-2
D gene: .
CDR3 protein: CASRPQNRGGYTF
CDR3 DNA: TGTGCCAGCAGACCCCAGAACCGGGGGGGCTACACCTTC

clone size: .
V gene: TRBV5-1
J gene: TRBJ1-2
D gene: TRBD1
CDR3 protein: CASRTGQDYGYTF
CDR3 DNA: TGCGCCAGCAGAACGGGACAGGACTATGGCTACACCTTC

clone size: .
V gene: TRBV15
J gene: TRBJ1-2
D gene: .
CDR3 protein: CATSNEGEGGYTF
CDR3 DNA: TGTGCCACCAGCAATGAGGGGGAGGGTGGCTACACCTTC

clone size: .
V gene: TRBV7-6
J gene: TRBJ2-7
D gene: .
CDR3 protein: CASSLSVGAYEQYF
CDR3 DNA: TGTGCCAGCAGCTTGTCGGTTGGTGCCTACGAGCAGTACTTC

clone size: .
V gene: TRBV6-1
J gene: TRBJ2-5
D gene: .
CDR3 protein: CASSAVQTTGETQYF
CDR3 DNA: TGTGCCAGCAGTGCAGTCCAGACAACAGGAGAGACCCAGTACTTC

clone size: .
V gene: TRBV5-1
J gene: TRBJ2-7
D gene: TRBD2
CDR3 protein: CASSLAQRGALSYEQYF
CDR3 DNA: TGCGCCAGCAGCTTGGCGCAGCGGGGGGCTCTATCCTACGAGCAGTACTTC

clone size: few
V gene: TRBV19
J gene: TRBJ1-1
D gene: TRBD1
CDR3 protein: CASTTGGKMNTEAFF
CDR3 DNA: TGTGCCAGTACAACAGGGGGCAAGATGAACACTGAAGCTTTCTTT

clone size: .
V gene: TRBV5-4
J gene: TRBJ2-5
D gene: .
CDR3 protein: CASSRSVAGKKQTQYF
CDR3 DNA: TGTGCCAGCAGTCGTTCGGTCGCGGGGAAGAAACAGACCCAGTACTTC

clone size: few
V gene: TRBV27
J gene: TRBJ1-1
D gene: .
CDR3 protein: CASSWTVNTEAFF
CDR3 DNA: TGTGCCAGCAGTTGGACAGTGAACACTGAAGCTTTCTTT

clone size: .
V gene: TRBV28
J gene: TRBJ2-1
D gene: TRBD2
CDR3 protein: CASRASGGADEQFF
CDR3 DNA: TGTGCCAGCAGGGCTAGCGGGGGGGCCGATGAGCAGTTCTTC

clone size: .
V gene: TRBV28
J gene: TRBJ2-5
D gene: TRBD2
CDR3 protein: CASRALRTSGEKTQYF
CDR3 DNA: TGTGCCAGCAGGGCTCTTCGGACTAGCGGGGAAAAGACCCAGTACTTC

clone size: .
V gene: TRBV6-1
J gene: TRBJ2-1
D gene: TRBD2
CDR3 protein: CASSELAGGPNEQFF
CDR3 DNA: TGTGCCAGCAGTGAACTAGCGGGGGGGCCCAATGAGCAGTTCTTC